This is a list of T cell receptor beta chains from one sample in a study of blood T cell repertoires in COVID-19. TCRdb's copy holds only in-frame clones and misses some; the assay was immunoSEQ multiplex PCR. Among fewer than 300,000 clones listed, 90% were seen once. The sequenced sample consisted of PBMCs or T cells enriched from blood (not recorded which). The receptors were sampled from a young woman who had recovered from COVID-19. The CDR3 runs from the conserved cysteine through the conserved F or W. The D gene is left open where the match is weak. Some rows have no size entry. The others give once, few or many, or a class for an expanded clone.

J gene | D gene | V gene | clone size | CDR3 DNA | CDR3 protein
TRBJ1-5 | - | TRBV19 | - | TGTGCCAGTATTGAGCAGGGAGGACTTCAGCCCCAGCATTTT | CASIEQGGLQPQHF
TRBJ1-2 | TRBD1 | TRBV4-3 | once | TGCGCCAGCAGCCCGGACAGGGGCAAGTGGGGCTACACCTTC | CASSPDRGKWGYTF
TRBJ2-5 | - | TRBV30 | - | TGTGCCTGGAGTGGGGGAAGAGGGCGTGAGACCCAGTACTTC | CAWSGGRGRETQYF
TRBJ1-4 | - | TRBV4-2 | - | TGTGCCAGCAGCCAAGAGGTGACAGGTCTTAATGAAAAACTGTTTTTT | CASSQEVTGLNEKLFF
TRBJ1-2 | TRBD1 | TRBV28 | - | TGTGCCAGCAGGGCCGGGACAGGGAACTATGGCTACACCTTC | CASRAGTGNYGYTF
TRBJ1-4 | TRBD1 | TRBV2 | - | TGTGCAAGCAAGGGACAGGGGACAACTAATGAAAAACTGTTTTTT | CASKGQGTTNEKLFF
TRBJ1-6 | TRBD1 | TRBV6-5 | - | TGTGCCAGCAGTTACGCACAGGGGGTCTCACCCCTCCACTTT | CASSYAQGVSPLHF
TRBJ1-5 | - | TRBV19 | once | TGTGCCAGTAGCCGGACCGGGGATCAGCCCCAGCATTTT | CASSRTGDQPQHF
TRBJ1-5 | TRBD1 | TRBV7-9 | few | TGTGCCAGCAGACCAGGGGGCAGCAATCAGCCCCAGCATTTT | CASRPGGSNQPQHF
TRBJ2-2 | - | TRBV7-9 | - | TGTGCCAGCAACCCTACAGGGTCCGGGGAGCTGTTTTTT | CASNPTGSGELFF
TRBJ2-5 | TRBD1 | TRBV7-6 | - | TGTGCCAGCAGCCCAGGACAGGGGGCGCCAGAGACCCAGTACTTC | CASSPGQGAPETQYF
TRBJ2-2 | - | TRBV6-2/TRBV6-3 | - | TGTGCCAGCAGTTACGAGGTGGGACTCCCATCGATTAACACCGGGGAGCTGTTTTTT | CASSYEVGLPSINTGELFF
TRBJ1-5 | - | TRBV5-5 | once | TGTGCCAGCAGCTTATTAGAGGGCCATAGCAATCAGCCCCAGCATTTT | CASSLLEGHSNQPQHF
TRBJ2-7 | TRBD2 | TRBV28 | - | TGTGCCAGCATAGGACTAGCGGAAAACTACGAGCAGTACTTC | CASIGLAENYEQYF
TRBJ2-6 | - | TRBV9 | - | TGTGCCAGCAGCACGACAGGATCCGGGGCCAACGTCCTGACTTTC | CASSTTGSGANVLTF
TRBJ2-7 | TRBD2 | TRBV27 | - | TGTGCCAGCAGGCGAGAAGGACTAGCGGGCAGCTACGAGCAGTACTTC | CASRREGLAGSYEQYF
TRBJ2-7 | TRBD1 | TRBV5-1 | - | TGCGCCAGCAGCTTAACAGGGGTAGGGGTAGACGAGCAGTACTTC | CASSLTGVGVDEQYF
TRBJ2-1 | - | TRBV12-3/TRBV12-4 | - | TGTGCCAGCAGCGACAGGAGTAGGCAGTTCTTC | CASSDRSRQFF
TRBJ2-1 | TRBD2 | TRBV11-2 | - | TGTGCCAGCAGCTTGGGACTAGCGGAAAACAATGAGCAGTTCTTC | CASSLGLAENNEQFF
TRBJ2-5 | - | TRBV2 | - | TGTGCCAGCAGTGAAGAAGGCCAGGCTGCGGAGACCCAGTACTTC | CASSEEGQAAETQYF
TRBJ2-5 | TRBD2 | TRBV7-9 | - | TGTGCCAGCAGCTTGGGGACTAGCGGGAGCGGGACCCAGTACTTC | CASSLGTSGSGTQYF
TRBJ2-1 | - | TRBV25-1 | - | TGTGCCAGCAGTGAAAGTTGGCGGGGAACCTACAATGAGCAGTTCTTC | CASSESWRGTYNEQFF
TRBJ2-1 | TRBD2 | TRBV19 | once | TGTGCCAGTAGTGCCGATTGGGAGGGTAGGTCTGAGCAGTTCTTC | CASSADWEGRSEQFF
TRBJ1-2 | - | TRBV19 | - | TGTGCCAGTAGTAGTCCAGGGCTCTATGGCTACACCTTC | CASSSPGLYGYTF
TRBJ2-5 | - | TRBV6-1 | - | TGTGCCAGCAGTGCCCCATTTGGACTGTTCACCGAAGAGACCCAGTACTTC | CASSAPFGLFTEETQYF
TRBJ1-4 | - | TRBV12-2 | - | TGTGCAAGTCGCTTAGATGGGCAGGGAGAAAAACTGTTTTTT | CASRLDGQGEKLFF
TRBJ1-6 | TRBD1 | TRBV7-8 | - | TGTGCCAGCAGCTCTCGACAGGGTACTTCACCCCTCCACTTT | CASSSRQGTSPLHF
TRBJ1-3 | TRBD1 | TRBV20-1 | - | TGCAGTGCTAGTACCACAGGGGCCAGAAACACCATATATTTT | CSASTTGARNTIYF
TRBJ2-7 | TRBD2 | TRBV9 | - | TGTGCCAGCAGCGTAGATGGGACTAGCAGAGAGCAGTACTTC | CASSVDGTSREQYF
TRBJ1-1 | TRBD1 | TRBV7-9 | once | TGTGCCAGCAGCTCTTTAACAGGGGCGGAAACTGAAGCTTTCTTT | CASSSLTGAETEAFF
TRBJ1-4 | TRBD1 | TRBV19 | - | TGTGCCAGTAGCGACAGGGTCTATGAAAAACTGTTTTTT | CASSDRVYEKLFF
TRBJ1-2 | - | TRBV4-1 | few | TGCGCCAGCAGCCAAGCGCAGGGTAACTATGGCTACACCTTC | CASSQAQGNYGYTF
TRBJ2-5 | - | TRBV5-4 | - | TGTGCCAGCAGCTTGCGTACAGGGCCCACAGAGACCCAGTACTTC | CASSLRTGPTETQYF
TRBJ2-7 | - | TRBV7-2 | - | TGTGCCAGCAGCTCCAGGGACTCGCTAGGAGCCACCTACGAGCAGTACTTC | CASSSRDSLGATYEQYF
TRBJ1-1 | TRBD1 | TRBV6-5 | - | TGTGCCAGCAGAAAAACAGGGGGCGGATTGACTGAAGCTTTCTTT | CASRKTGGGLTEAFF
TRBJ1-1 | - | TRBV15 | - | TGTGCCACCAGCAGAGATTTGGCGGGTAACACTGAAGCTTTCTTT | CATSRDLAGNTEAFF
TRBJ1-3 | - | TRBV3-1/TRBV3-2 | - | TGTGCCAGCAGCCTCCCCCCTAGGGAGAGTGGAAACACCATATATTTT | CASSLPPRESGNTIYF
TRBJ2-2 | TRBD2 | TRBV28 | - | TGTGCCAGCAGTTTATCAGGGCAAAGCGGGGCGGACACCGGGGAGCTGTTTTTT | CASSLSGQSGADTGELFF
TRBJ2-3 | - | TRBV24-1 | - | TGTGCCACCAGTGGAAGGGGGGGGCGCAGCACAGATACGCAGTATTTT | CATSGRGGRSTDTQYF
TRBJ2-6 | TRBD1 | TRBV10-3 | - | TGTGCCATCAGGGTTAAGACAGGGCCCGGCTCTGGGGCCAACGTCCTGACTTTC | CAIRVKTGPGSGANVLTF
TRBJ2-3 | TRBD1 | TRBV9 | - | TGTGCCAGCAGCGTAGAGCCAGGGGGCCATACCAGCACAGATACGCAGTATTTT | CASSVEPGGHTSTDTQYF
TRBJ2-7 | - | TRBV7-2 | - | TGTGCCAGCAGCTTAGAGGGACTCCCGTCGAGCGAGCAGTACTTC | CASSLEGLPSSEQYF
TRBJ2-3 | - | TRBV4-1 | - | TGCGCCAGCAGCCTTGCCAGAGGGGGTTCTGGCACAGATACGCAGTATTTT | CASSLARGGSGTDTQYF
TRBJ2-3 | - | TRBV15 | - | TGTGCCACCAGCAGAGGCGGATCGGAGGGGGATACGCAGTATTTT | CATSRGGSEGDTQYF
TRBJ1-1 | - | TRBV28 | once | TGTGCCAGCAGTTTCCCCCTCTCGACAGGAGAAGCTTTCTTT | CASSFPLSTGEAFF
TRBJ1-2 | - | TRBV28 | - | TGTGCCAGCAGTCCCACGGGGGGGGCGAACTATGGCTACACCTTC | CASSPTGGANYGYTF
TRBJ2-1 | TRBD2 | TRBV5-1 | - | TGCGCCAGCAGCCAGGGACTAGCTTTAGGTGGCAATGAGCAGTTCTTC | CASSQGLALGGNEQFF
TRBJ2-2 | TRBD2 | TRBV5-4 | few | TGTGCCAGCAGCTTCGGACTAGCGGGAGACACCGGGGAGCTGTTTTTT | CASSFGLAGDTGELFF
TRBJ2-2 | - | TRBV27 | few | TGTGCCAGCAGCTCAGATTCTCCCACCGGGGAGCTGTTTTTT | CASSSDSPTGELFF
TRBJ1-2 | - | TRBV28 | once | TGTGCCAGCACTAGTACAGGGAACCACTATGGCTACACCTTC | CASTSTGNHYGYTF
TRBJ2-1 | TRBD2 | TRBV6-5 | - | TGTGCCAGCAGTTCACTTAGCGGGAGTTCAGAGGGTGAGCAGTTCTTC | CASSSLSGSSEGEQFF
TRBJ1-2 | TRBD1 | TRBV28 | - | TGTGCCAGCATGTGGACAGGGGGGAACTATGGCTACACCTTC | CASMWTGGNYGYTF
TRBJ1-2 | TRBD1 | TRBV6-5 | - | TGTGCCAGCAGTTACAGCGGGACAGGGCTAAATGGCTACACCTTC | CASSYSGTGLNGYTF
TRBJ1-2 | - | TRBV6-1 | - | TGTGCCAGCAGTGACCGACAGGACTATGGCTACACCTTC | CASSDRQDYGYTF
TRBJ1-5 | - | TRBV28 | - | TGTGCCAGTAGAGGAGCCTCGGGTTATAGCAATCAGCCCCAGCATTTT | CASRGASGYSNQPQHF
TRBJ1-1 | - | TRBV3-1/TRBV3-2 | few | TGTGCCAGCAGCCAAGAAGGGGTTAACACTGAAGCTTTCTTT | CASSQEGVNTEAFF
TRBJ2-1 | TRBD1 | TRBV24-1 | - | TGTGCCACCAAACCAGGGGGCGCTTACAATGAGCAGTTCTTC | CATKPGGAYNEQFF
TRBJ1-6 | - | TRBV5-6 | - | TGTGCCAGCAGCACCCTGACAGGTCAAGATTCACCCCTCCACTTT | CASSTLTGQDSPLHF
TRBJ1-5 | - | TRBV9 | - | TGTGCCAGCAGCGTAGGACTCAGTGGCGATCAGCCCCAGCATTTT | CASSVGLSGDQPQHF